This T cell receptor beta chain was identified in a study of regulatory T cells in long-lasting Graves disease. Whole-study findings and limits: Favored gene segments in persistent disease were TRBV28, TRBJ1-2 and TRBJ2-5. Persistent Graves' patients possessed reduced TCR diversity relative to recently diagnosed ones.

With regard to this clonotype: Its specificity is unknown.

Time point of the sample: persistent/refractory GD, antithyroid drugs over 5 years with positive TRAb. With RNA extracted from PBMCs as input, the TCR library was made. Enrollment of patients was through an endocrinology department in Xi'an, China. There are 15 residues in the CDR3. V was trimmed by 5 bases and J by 0 bases, leaving 13 bases between them. Germline CDR1 is LNHDA and CDR2 is SQIVND (reference sequence). Arm-PCR of CDR3 regions and iRepertoire HTBI primers were used to build TCR beta libraries. MiXCR, run by TCRdb on the multiplex PCR reads, gives a single entry per CDR3 protein. Among about 460,000 distinct CDR3 sequences listed, roughly 23% were seen once.

The origin of this receptor is a female donor with Graves disease. The material sequenced was peripheral blood mononuclear cells (PBMCs), taken when the disease was refractory, from a patient treated with antithyroid drugs. V usage is TRBV19 and J usage is TRBJ1-2; D gene unclear. The CDR3 DNA follows: TGTGCCAGTAGTCCGCTTATCAGAGCTAACTATGGCTACACCTTC. Protein sequence: CASSPLIRANYGYTF.